This T cell receptor (beta chain) was captured by sequencing in a study of cytomegalovirus exposure and HLA in healthy donors. TCRdb's table, derived via immunoSEQ multiplex PCR, lists solely in-frame clones and lacks some. The repertoire consists of about 140,000 clones, with 84% occurring once and the leading ten covering approximately 1.4%. About this clone: Its cognate antigen is unknown.

General study findings and limits: Many donors shared some public TCRs, even though most TCR sequences were rare. The tendency of first-cohort TCR clusters to co-occur in the 120 or so validation repertoires was the finding of a later analysis.

Trimming shortened V by 2 bases and J by 9 bases, and 11 bases separated the two germline ends. Germline lookup yields CDR1 SGHAT and CDR2 FQNNGV. The CDR3 runs to 14 residues. This sequence was found in a woman in her 30s in good health and CMV-seronegative. Source material: PBMCs. V and J are TRBV11-2 and TRBJ1-6, with D possibly matching TRBD1 (5 bases). The CDR3, as DNA: TGTGCCAGCAGCTTAATAGGGGTGGGTTCACCCCTCCACTTT. It codes for CASSLIGVGSPLHF.